The present entry profiles one T cell receptor (beta chain) with its context. The antigen is unknown. The PCR had 60 Vbeta and 13 Jbeta primers. Libraries were prepared by immunoSEQ multiplex PCR; TCRdb keeps only in-frame clonotypes and omits some of them. Its table records 160,000 or so clones. These data are taken from a study of cytomegalovirus exposure and HLA in healthy donors. Study results and caveats: In a later analysis, HLA-C alleles had the fewest associated TCRs, DRB1 alleles the most.

The CDR3 consists of 19 residues. The V gene's germline CDR1 is LGHNA and CDR2 YNFKEQ. The V segment lost 4 bases and the J segment 0 bases; nucleotides outside the gene matches: 13. This clonotype was sampled from a man aged 25 to 40 in good health and CMV-seronegative. Input material: PBMCs. The rearrangement links TRBV4-2 to TRBJ2-4, with 9 bases identical to TRBD1. CDR3 in amino acids: CASSRDGTGFALAKNIQYF. CDR3 DNA: TGTGCCAGCAGCCGCGACGGGACAGGGTTTGCCTTAGCCAAAAACATTCAGTACTTC.